A single T cell receptor beta chain is shown here with its context. This specimen comes from a study of OX40 agonist ivuxolimab in advanced cancers. Sequencing was performed with immunoSEQ multiplex PCR; in TCRdb, only in-frame clones are kept and a portion is missing. Here the sample spans roughly 63,000 clones, about 89% being singletons. Germline V gene data show CDR1 as SNHLY and CDR2 as FYNNEI. The CDR3 covers 15 residues. The junction had 3 bases not matched to a gene; V was cut back by 6 bases and J by 1 base. The chain joins TRBV2 to TRBJ2-2; 9 bases are shared with TRBD1. This clonotype was obtained from an adult with an advanced solid tumor such as melanoma, head and neck, liver or kidney cancer. Sequencing was performed on CD4+ or CD8+ T cells sorted from blood, taken in a trial of the OX40 agonist ivuxolimab. The CDR3, as DNA: TGTGCCAGCAGACAGGGGGCAGTGAACACCGGGGAGCTGTTTTTT. This translates into CASRQGAVNTGELFF.